The clone carrying this T cell receptor beta chain was observed many times. Barcoded TCR alpha and TCR beta cDNA libraries with UMIs came from 5'RACE using constant-segment primers. TCRdb itself ran the 5' RACE reads through MiXCR, one entry per CDR3 protein. Of about 180,000 distinct CDR3 sequences listed, under 20% are singletons. These data originate in a study of T-cell memory formation after mild COVID-19. Study context: TCR clusters largely stayed donor specific.

From germline, CDR1 is SEHNR and CDR2 FQNEAQ (reference sequence). Trimming left V 5 bases short and J 1 base short, with 11 bases between. The CDR3 has 14 amino acids. The receptor was derived from a man aged 18-30 years who had mild COVID-19 (a few samples of this study predate the infection). Cell type and time point are not known. Sequencing used PBMCs or a T cell subset sorted from them (not recorded which). This chain links TRBV7-9 with TRBJ1-1; a possible D gene is TRBD1 (5 bases). The CDR3 region has the DNA TGTGCCAGCAGCGAGATCGGGGGGAACACTGAAGCTTTCTTT. Residues: CASSEIGGNTEAFF.